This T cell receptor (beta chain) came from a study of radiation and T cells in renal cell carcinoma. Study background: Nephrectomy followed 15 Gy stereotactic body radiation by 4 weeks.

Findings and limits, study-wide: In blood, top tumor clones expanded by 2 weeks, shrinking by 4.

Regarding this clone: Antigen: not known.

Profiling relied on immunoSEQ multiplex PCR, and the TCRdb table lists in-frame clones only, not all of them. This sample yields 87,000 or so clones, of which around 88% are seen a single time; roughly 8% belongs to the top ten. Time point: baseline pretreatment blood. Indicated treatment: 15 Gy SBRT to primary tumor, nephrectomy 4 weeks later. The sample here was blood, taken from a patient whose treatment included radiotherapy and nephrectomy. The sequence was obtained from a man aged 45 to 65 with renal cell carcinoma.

The CDR3 loop reads CASRRPGQLFEKLFF. CDR3 bases: TGTGCCAGCAGACGACCGGGACAGCTTTTTGAAAAACTGTTTTTT. V and J are TRBV2 and TRBJ1-4; 7 bases agree with TRBD1. Unmatched junction bases numbered 11, after V lost 6 bases and J lost 7 bases. The germline gives CDR1 SNHLY, CDR2 FYNNEI. This CDR3 has 15 residues.